Below are 25 T cell receptor beta chains sequenced from a single sample in a study of blood T cell repertoires in COVID-19. Libraries were prepared by immunoSEQ multiplex PCR; TCRdb keeps only in-frame clonotypes and omits some of them. The data contain some 170,000 clones, about 88% of them singletons. Sequencing input: PBMCs or T cells enriched from blood (not recorded which). These TCRs come from a human donor with acute COVID-19. The donor label of this sample is uncertain.

The genes are TRBV7-9 and TRBJ1-1; 7 nucleotides line up with TRBD1. V lost 5 bases to trimming and J lost 6 bases; unmatched junction nucleotides: 3. This CDR3 has 12 amino acids. CDR1 SEHNR and CDR2 FQNEAQ come from the germline V gene (reference sequence). The CDR3 sequence is CASSPGGSEAFF. The CDR3 DNA is TGTGCCAGCAGCCCAGGGGGTTCTGAAGCTTTCTTT. Together with reference TRBV7-9 and TRBJ1-1, the CDR3 gives the full variable domain: DTGVSQNPRHKITKRGQNVTFRCDPISEHNRLYWYRQTLGQGPEFLTYFQNEAQLEKSRLLSDRFSAERPKGSFSTLEIQRTEQGDSAMYLCASSPGGSEAFFGQGTRLTVV.

The chain has TRBV5-8 and TRBJ1-2, with 9 bases fitting TRBD1. The CDR3 is 14 residues long. CDR1 is SGHTS, CDR2 YDEGEE, per germline. V was pared by 4 bases and J by 7 bases, with 8 bases of the junction left unmatched. The CDR3 here is CASSRGQGRGGYTF. CDR3 DNA: TGTGCCAGCAGCCGCGGACAGGGGAGGGGTGGCTACACCTTC.

The V call is TRBV4-1, the J call TRBJ1-2; tentative D call: TRBD1 (5 bases). This CDR3 has 14 residues. Germline assignment: CDR1 MGHRA and CDR2 YSYEKL. Trimming stripped 3 bases from V and 2 bases from J, with 10 bases between. CDR3 DNA sequence: TGCGCCAGCAGCCATCTTCAGGGAAACTATGGCTACACCTTC. This codes for CASSHLQGNYGYTF.

V and J are TRBV3-1 (or the pseudogene TRBV3-2) and TRBJ2-5, with TRBD2 matching over 9 bases. Germline CDR1 is LGHDT and CDR2 is YNNKEL (reference sequence). V lost 0 bases to trimming and J lost 5 bases; unmatched junction nucleotides: 7. The CDR3 spans 16 residues. The CDR3 DNA is TGTGCCAGCAGCCAAGATCGAGCTAGCGGGGCGGAGACCCAGTACTTC. This encodes CASSQDRASGAETQYF.

The genes are TRBV30 and TRBJ2-7, with D tentatively TRBD1 (6 bases). The CDR3 extends over 14 amino acids. The V end was cut by 0 bases, the J end by 2 bases, with 11 bases between. CDR1 and CDR2 (germline): GTSNPN, SVGIG (reference sequence). Here the CDR3 reads CAWSVRAGAYEQYF. The DNA of the CDR3 is TGTGCCTGGAGTGTAAGGGCAGGGGCCTACGAGCAGTACTTC.

The chain uses TRBV4-2 and TRBJ1-3, with D tentatively TRBD1 (5 bases). The CDR3 has 15 amino acids. Germline values: CDR1 LGHNA, CDR2 YNFKEQ. Trimming left V 0 bases short and J 2 bases short, with 8 bases between. The CDR3 sequence is CASSQDRGTGNTIYF. As DNA, the CDR3 is TGTGCCAGCAGCCAAGATCGGGGGACTGGAAACACCATATATTTT.

This chain joins TRBV7-3 and TRBJ1-4; D ambiguous. Germline V gives CDR1 SGHTA, CDR2 FQGTGA. Between the trimmed V and J ends, which lost 1 base and 7 bases, there was a span of 13 bases. The CDR3 is made up of 15 amino acids. DNA of the CDR3: TGTGCCAGCAGCTTAAACGGAGGAGAAGGTGAAAAACTGTTTTTT. This encodes CASSLNGGEGEKLFF.

This clone was counted a few times. CDR3 residues: CASKIGTGRYEQYF. CDR3 nucleotide sequence: TGCGCCAGTAAGATCGGGACAGGCCGTTACGAGCAGTACTTC. The chain couples TRBV5-1 to TRBJ2-7, with TRBD1 matching over 8 bases. From germline, CDR1 is SGHRS and CDR2 YFSETQ. V dropped 8 bases and J dropped 4; count of bases not matched to a gene: 11. There are 14 residues in the CDR3.

The chain carries TRBV4-2 and TRBJ2-1; D is perhaps TRBD2 (7 bases). Germline V lookup: CDR1 LGHNA, CDR2 YNFKEQ. The CDR3 spans 15 residues. V was shortened by 1 base and J by 7 bases, with 14 bases between the two germline ends. The DNA for the CDR3 is TGTGCCAGCAGCCAAGGTCTGGGGGGGGCGAATGAGCAGTTCTTC. As protein: CASSQGLGGANEQFF.

The chain combines TRBV7-9 with TRBJ1-4; 7 bases match TRBD1. The CDR3 consists of 16 residues. Germline assignment: CDR1 SEHNR and CDR2 FQNEAQ (reference sequence). V lost 1 base to trimming and J lost 7 bases; unmatched junction nucleotides: 9. The CDR3 protein is CASSLVRQGGIEKLFF. The CDR3 DNA reads TGTGCCAGCAGCTTAGTCCGTCAGGGGGGTATTGAAAAACTGTTTTTT.

J is TRBJ1-1 and V is TRBV4-1, with a tentative D call TRBD1 (5 bases). CDR1 is MGHRA, CDR2 YSYEKL, per germline. Trimming shortened V by 3 bases and J by 0 bases, and 11 bases separated the two germline ends. The CDR3 length is 15 residues. The CDR3 DNA reads TGCGCCAGCAGCCAGGGTAGACAGCTGAACACTGAAGCTTTCTTT. Translated, it gives CASSQGRQLNTEAFF.

V and J are TRBV6-5 and TRBJ1-2; no firm D call. V gave up 2 bases and J gave up 6 bases, with 10 bases separating them. Per germline, CDR1 MNHEY and CDR2 SVGAGI. This CDR3 region has 13 residues. CDR3 loop: CASSYGRRNGYTF. Here the CDR3 DNA reads TGTGCCAGCAGTTACGGCAGGAGGAATGGCTACACCTTC.

The chain carries TRBV11-2 and TRBJ2-3; D might be TRBD1 (6 bases). Per germline, CDR1 SGHAT and CDR2 FQNNGV. Trimming pared 5 bases from V and 4 bases from J, leaving 13 bases between. The CDR3 contains 14 residues. In DNA, the CDR3 is TGTGCCAGCAGCCCTTCGGACAGAGCAGATACGCAGTATTTT. Amino acids: CASSPSDRADTQYF.

The chain recombines TRBV5-6 with TRBJ1-2, with 9 bases lining up with TRBD1. Trimming cost V 3 bases and J 0 bases; bases outside gene matches: 12. The CDR3 length is 18 residues. Germline CDR1 reads SGHDT; CDR2 reads YYEEEE. CDR3 protein: CASSSGTGWFEANYGYTF. The CDR3 DNA sequence: TGTGCCAGCAGCTCCGGGACAGGGTGGTTTGAGGCTAACTATGGCTACACCTTC.

The rearrangement joins TRBV10-1 to TRBJ2-7; 7 nucleotides match TRBD2. The CDR3 loop spans 12 amino acids. V was clipped by 10 bases and J by 1 base; unmatched bases: 4. In germline, CDR1 is WNHNN, CDR2 SYGVQD (reference sequence). CDR3 in amino acids: CATSSGSYEQYF. Written as DNA, the CDR3 is TGCGCCACCTCTAGCGGATCCTACGAGCAGTACTTC.

The J gene is TRBJ1-1, the V gene TRBV5-1; TRBD1 agrees at 9 bases. Per the germline V gene, CDR1 is SGHRS and CDR2 is YFSETQ. V trimming: 7 bases; J trimming: 4 bases; junction bases outside the gene matches: 8. This CDR3 spans 14 amino acids. In nucleotides, the CDR3 is TGCGCCAGCTCGATTGGGGGACAGGGCACTGAAGCTTTCTTT. The encoded protein is CASSIGGQGTEAFF.

The chain links TRBV10-3 to TRBJ1-1; weak D call: TRBD1 (6 bases). V was pared by 6 bases and J by 2 bases, with 10 bases between. CDR1 is ENHRY and CDR2 is SYGVKD in the germline V gene. The CDR3 consists of 13 residues. The CDR3 here is CAIRGARNTEAFF. The CDR3 bases are TGTGCCATCAGGGGGGCCAGAAACACTGAAGCTTTCTTT.

The chain links TRBV6-5 to TRBJ2-7; TRBD1 aligns across 7 bases. With V trimmed by 0 bases and J by 2 bases, 4 bases remained unmatched. The CDR3 extends over 15 amino acids. Germline V gives CDR1 MNHEY, CDR2 SVGAGI. CDR3 loop: CASSYSPGQTYEQYF. In DNA, the CDR3 is TGTGCCAGCAGTTACTCACCGGGACAGACCTACGAGCAGTACTTC.

The J gene is TRBJ2-7, the V gene TRBV19; 7 nucleotides match TRBD2. V gave up 10 bases and J gave up 3 bases; unmatched junction bases: 15. The length of the CDR3 is 15 residues. Germline-derived CDR1 and CDR2 are LNHDA and SQIVND (reference sequence). DNA for the CDR3: TGTGCCACTCAAGGGGAGGGCTCCGGCAACTACGAGCAGTACTTC. It specifies CATQGEGSGNYEQYF.

This clone was seen more than once but under ten times. V gene TRBV9 combines with J gene TRBJ2-6; 7 bases line up with TRBD1. Germline CDR1 reads SGDLS; CDR2 reads YYNGEE. The V and J ends lost 3 bases and 1 base, in that order; junction bases with no gene match: 13. This CDR3 has 19 residues. As DNA, the CDR3 is TGTGCCAGCAGCGGAACCGGGACAGTTTATCGGTCTGGGGCCAACGTCCTGACTTTC. Amino acid sequence: CASSGTGTVYRSGANVLTF. Using reference TRBV9 and TRBJ2-6 for the parts outside the CDR3, the full variable domain is DSGVTQTPKHLITATGQRVTLRCSPRSGDLSVYWYQQSLDQGLQFLIQYYNGEERAKGNILERFSAQQFPDLHSELNLSSLELGDSALYFCASSGTGTVYRSGANVLTFGAGSRLTVL.

This chain links TRBV6-5 with TRBJ1-1; 8 bases are shared with TRBD1. Per germline, CDR1 MNHEY and CDR2 SVGAGI. The CDR3 sequence is 14 residues long. J was trimmed by 5 bases and V by 5 bases; bases with no gene match: 7. DNA of the CDR3: TGTGCCAGCAGTCGACAGGGGCAGGGGACTGAAGCTTTCTTT. Amino acid sequence: CASSRQGQGTEAFF.

V and J are TRBV24-1 and TRBJ2-2, with 8 nucleotides matching TRBD1. This CDR3 contains 16 residues. The trim removed 6 bases at V and 4 bases at J, leaving 9 bases unmatched. From germline, CDR1 is KGHDR and CDR2 SFDVKD. CDR3 protein: CATSSTQGAGTGELFF. Here the CDR3 DNA reads TGTGCCACCAGTTCAACCCAGGGGGCGGGCACCGGGGAGCTGTTTTTT.

The J gene is TRBJ1-5, the V gene TRBV7-2; D unresolved. The CDR3 covers 13 residues. V lost 6 bases and J 3 bases, leaving 9 bases between the germline ends. Looked up from germline, CDR1 is SGHTA and CDR2 is FQGNSA. CDR3 sequence reads: CASSRTFNQPQHF. Here the CDR3 DNA reads TGTGCCAGCAGTCGGACTTTCAATCAGCCCCAGCATTTT.

The chain is built from TRBV10-3 and TRBJ1-1, with 12 bases lining up with TRBD1. The CDR3 has 17 amino acids. V shed 5 bases, J shed 2 bases, and the junction held 9 bases outside the gene matches. Germline V gene lookup returns CDR1 ENHRY and CDR2 SYGVKD. The CDR3 DNA reads TGTGCCATCAGTCCGGGACAGGGGGCGATTGGAAACACTGAAGCTTTCTTT. This sequence encodes CAISPGQGAIGNTEAFF.

The V call is TRBV5-6, the J call TRBJ2-7; 8 positions match TRBD1. Germline V gene sequence: CDR1 SGHDT, CDR2 YYEEEE. This CDR3 comprises 16 residues. The ends lost 0 bases at V and 6 bases at J; junction bases unmatched: 11. In DNA, the CDR3 is TGTGCCAGCAGCTTGGACTTAACGGGACAGGATCGCGAGCAGTACTTC. Its translation is CASSLDLTGQDREQYF.